The rows below give T cell receptor beta chains drawn from one sample of a study of blood T cell repertoires in COVID-19. Produced via immunoSEQ multiplex PCR; TCRdb's table is partial and in-frame only. The sample yields 100,000 to 150,000 clones, around 80% seen once. The sequenced material came from peripheral blood. The receptors were sampled from a man in his 70s with acute or convalescent COVID-19. The CDR3 runs from the conserved cysteine through the conserved F or W. D genes are given only for firm matches. Not all rows give a size; the values are once, few, many and, for expanded clones, a class.

CDR3 length: 14
V gene: TRBV11-2
J gene: TRBJ1-1
D gene: -
clone size: -
CDR3 DNA: TGTGCCAGCAGCGTAAGGACAGCGAACACTGAAGCTTTCTTT
CDR3 protein: CASSVRTANTEAFF

CDR3 length: 14
V gene: TRBV2
J gene: TRBJ2-7
D gene: TRBD2
clone size: -
CDR3 DNA: TGTGCCAGCAGCCTAGCGGGGGTTTCCTACGAGCAGTACTTC
CDR3 protein: CASSLAGVSYEQYF

CDR3 length: 15
V gene: TRBV6-5
J gene: TRBJ2-6
D gene: -
clone size: once
CDR3 DNA: TGTGCCAGCCGGGGGTTCCCCTCTGGGGCCAACGTCCTGACTTTC
CDR3 protein: CASRGFPSGANVLTF

CDR3 length: 16
V gene: TRBV10-2
J gene: TRBJ1-4
D gene: TRBD1
clone size: few
CDR3 DNA: TGCGCCAGCTGGGACAGGGAGTCGACCACTAATGAAAAACTGTTTTTT
CDR3 protein: CASWDRESTTNEKLFF

CDR3 length: 12
V gene: TRBV28
J gene: TRBJ1-2
D gene: -
clone size: once
CDR3 DNA: TGTGCCAGCAGTTATCAGGGAAATGGCTACACCTTC
CDR3 protein: CASSYQGNGYTF

CDR3 length: 15
V gene: TRBV7-9
J gene: TRBJ1-4
D gene: TRBD1
clone size: -
CDR3 DNA: TGTGCCAGCAGCGGACAGGGGAGGGCTAATGAAAAACTGTTTTTT
CDR3 protein: CASSGQGRANEKLFF

CDR3 length: 15
V gene: TRBV10-3
J gene: TRBJ1-5
D gene: -
clone size: few
CDR3 DNA: TGTGCCATCAGTGAGTCGGACTATAGCAATCAGCCCCAGCATTTT
CDR3 protein: CAISESDYSNQPQHF

CDR3 length: 16
V gene: TRBV15
J gene: TRBJ1-3
D gene: -
clone size: -
CDR3 DNA: TGTGCCACCAGCAGAGATCGAGGAATCTCTGGAAACACCATATATTTT
CDR3 protein: CATSRDRGISGNTIYF

CDR3 length: 15
V gene: TRBV2
J gene: TRBJ2-5
D gene: -
clone size: -
CDR3 DNA: TGTGCCAGCAGTCTGACTAGTATGGCACAAGAGACCCAGTACTTC
CDR3 protein: CASSLTSMAQETQYF

CDR3 length: 14
V gene: TRBV10-3
J gene: TRBJ1-4
D gene: TRBD1
clone size: -
CDR3 DNA: TGTGCCATCAGTAGACAGGGCCCTAATGAAAAACTGTTTTTT
CDR3 protein: CAISRQGPNEKLFF

CDR3 length: 13
V gene: TRBV29-1
J gene: TRBJ2-1
D gene: TRBD1
clone size: -
CDR3 DNA: TGCAGCGTCGCGAGACAGGGGGCGAATGAGCAGTTCTTC
CDR3 protein: CSVARQGANEQFF

CDR3 length: 13
V gene: TRBV18
J gene: TRBJ1-1
D gene: TRBD1
clone size: -
CDR3 DNA: TGTGCCAGCTCACTACAAACAGGGGGGGAAGCTTTCTTT
CDR3 protein: CASSLQTGGEAFF

CDR3 length: 16
V gene: TRBV10-3
J gene: TRBJ2-5
D gene: -
clone size: -
CDR3 DNA: TGTGCCATCAGTGACCCGAGGGCGGGGAAGGTTGGGACCCAGTACTTC
CDR3 protein: CAISDPRAGKVGTQYF

CDR3 length: 15
V gene: TRBV2
J gene: TRBJ2-3
D gene: TRBD2
clone size: -
CDR3 DNA: TGTGCCAGCACCTTAGCGGGGGGGCCACTTGATACGCAGTATTTT
CDR3 protein: CASTLAGGPLDTQYF

CDR3 length: 17
V gene: TRBV5-1
J gene: TRBJ2-3
D gene: TRBD2
clone size: -
CDR3 DNA: TGCGCCAGCAGAAAACGGGGTAGCGGGGGAGGCACAGATACGCAGTATTTT
CDR3 protein: CASRKRGSGGGTDTQYF

CDR3 length: 15
V gene: TRBV3-1/TRBV3-2
J gene: TRBJ2-1
D gene: -
clone size: -
CDR3 DNA: TGTGCCAGCAGCCAAGGTCAGGGCTCCTACAATGAGCAGTTCTTC
CDR3 protein: CASSQGQGSYNEQFF

CDR3 length: 14
V gene: TRBV6-5
J gene: TRBJ2-5
D gene: TRBD1
clone size: -
CDR3 DNA: TGTGCCAGCGGATGGACAGGGGGGGAGAAGACCCAGTACTTC
CDR3 protein: CASGWTGGEKTQYF

CDR3 length: 13
V gene: TRBV19
J gene: TRBJ2-7
D gene: -
clone size: -
CDR3 DNA: TGTGCCAGTAGTCGAGGACTACCTTTTGAGCAGTACTTC
CDR3 protein: CASSRGLPFEQYF

CDR3 length: 15
V gene: TRBV1
J gene: TRBJ1-3
D gene: -
clone size: -
CDR3 DNA: TGCACCAGCAGCTACAGGGAAGACTCTGGAAACACCATATATTTT
CDR3 protein: CTSSYREDSGNTIYF

CDR3 length: 14
V gene: TRBV5-1
J gene: TRBJ2-7
D gene: -
clone size: -
CDR3 DNA: TGCGCCAGCAGCTTGGACAGTAGCTCCTACGAGCAGTACTTC
CDR3 protein: CASSLDSSSYEQYF

CDR3 length: 12
V gene: TRBV29-1
J gene: TRBJ2-7
D gene: TRBD1
clone size: -
CDR3 DNA: TGCAGCGCCGGGACAGGGAGAGACGAGCAGTACTTC
CDR3 protein: CSAGTGRDEQYF

CDR3 length: 13
V gene: TRBV28
J gene: TRBJ2-7
D gene: -
clone size: -
CDR3 DNA: TGTGCCAGCAAGGGGGTGATGAACTACGAGCAGTACTTC
CDR3 protein: CASKGVMNYEQYF

CDR3 length: 14
V gene: TRBV19
J gene: TRBJ1-2
D gene: -
clone size: once
CDR3 DNA: TGTGCCAGTTCAGGGTCTCAGGGCCAGTATGGCTACACCTTC
CDR3 protein: CASSGSQGQYGYTF

CDR3 length: 17
V gene: TRBV5-4
J gene: TRBJ2-5
D gene: TRBD2
clone size: -
CDR3 DNA: TGTGCCAGCAGCTTGGGTCACAGGGCTAGCGGGGTGGAGACCCAGTACTTC
CDR3 protein: CASSLGHRASGVETQYF

CDR3 length: 14
V gene: TRBV3-1/TRBV3-2
J gene: TRBJ2-7
D gene: TRBD1
clone size: -
CDR3 DNA: TGTGCCAGCAGCCCCGGGACAGTGAATTACGAGCAGTACTTC
CDR3 protein: CASSPGTVNYEQYF

CDR3 length: 19
V gene: TRBV19
J gene: TRBJ2-1
D gene: TRBD2
clone size: -
CDR3 DNA: TGTGCCAGTAGTGGGGGACTCGCGGGGGGGCCGAGGTCCTACAATGAGCAGTTCTTC
CDR3 protein: CASSGGLAGGPRSYNEQFF

CDR3 length: 13
V gene: TRBV2
J gene: TRBJ2-1
D gene: -
clone size: -
CDR3 DNA: TGTGCCAGCAGTGATGTAGAGAGTAATGAGCAGTTCTTC
CDR3 protein: CASSDVESNEQFF

CDR3 length: 15
V gene: TRBV4-2
J gene: TRBJ1-2
D gene: -
clone size: -
CDR3 DNA: TGTGCCAGCAGCCACGCGGACAGATCTAACTATGGCTACACCTTC
CDR3 protein: CASSHADRSNYGYTF

CDR3 length: 13
V gene: TRBV6-5
J gene: TRBJ1-5
D gene: TRBD1
clone size: -
CDR3 DNA: TGTGCCAGCATCCACAGGGGTCATCAGCCCCAGCATTTT
CDR3 protein: CASIHRGHQPQHF

CDR3 length: 18
V gene: TRBV7-8
J gene: TRBJ1-2
D gene: -
clone size: -
CDR3 DNA: TGTGCCAGCAGCTTAGCGGCCGGCCTGCGCGGGGGCAGCTATGGCTACACCTTC
CDR3 protein: CASSLAAGLRGGSYGYTF

CDR3 length: 14
V gene: TRBV4-1
J gene: TRBJ1-1
D gene: TRBD1
clone size: few
CDR3 DNA: TGCGCCAGCAGCAGATCGACAGGGACCACTGAAGCTTTCTTT
CDR3 protein: CASSRSTGTTEAFF

CDR3 length: 16
V gene: TRBV27
J gene: TRBJ2-2
D gene: -
clone size: -
CDR3 DNA: TGTGCCAGCAGTTTAAACGGGGGGCTAGCAACCGGGGAGCTGTTTTTT
CDR3 protein: CASSLNGGLATGELFF

CDR3 length: 12
V gene: TRBV27
J gene: TRBJ2-3
D gene: -
clone size: -
CDR3 DNA: TGTGCCAGCAAATCAGGCACAGATACGCAGTATTTT
CDR3 protein: CASKSGTDTQYF

CDR3 length: 14
V gene: TRBV10-3
J gene: TRBJ1-4
D gene: TRBD1
clone size: -
CDR3 DNA: TGTGCCATCAGTGCGGGACAGGGTGGTGAAAAACTGTTTTTT
CDR3 protein: CAISAGQGGEKLFF

CDR3 length: 14
V gene: TRBV18
J gene: TRBJ2-1
D gene: TRBD2
clone size: -
CDR3 DNA: TGTGCCAGCTCGCGGACTAGCGGGGGGTATGAGCAGTTCTTC
CDR3 protein: CASSRTSGGYEQFF

CDR3 length: 14
V gene: TRBV2
J gene: TRBJ2-7
D gene: -
clone size: -
CDR3 DNA: TGTGCCAGCAGGGATCAGGGGTTTGGCTACGAGCAGTACTTC
CDR3 protein: CASRDQGFGYEQYF

CDR3 length: 15
V gene: TRBV5-8
J gene: TRBJ1-2
D gene: -
clone size: -
CDR3 DNA: TGTGCCAGCAGCTTGGTGGACAGCCTAAACTATGGCTACACCTTC
CDR3 protein: CASSLVDSLNYGYTF

CDR3 length: 15
V gene: TRBV15
J gene: TRBJ2-1
D gene: TRBD2
clone size: few
CDR3 DNA: TGTGCCACCAGCGGGGGGGGGAACTCCTACAATGAGCAGTTCTTC
CDR3 protein: CATSGGGNSYNEQFF

CDR3 length: 14
V gene: TRBV9
J gene: TRBJ1-6
D gene: -
clone size: -
CDR3 DNA: TGTGCCAGCAGCGTAGGGGCTGTTGATTCACCCCTCCACTTT
CDR3 protein: CASSVGAVDSPLHF

CDR3 length: 14
V gene: TRBV7-6
J gene: TRBJ2-1
D gene: TRBD1
clone size: -
CDR3 DNA: TGTGCCAGCAGTCGGGACAGGGGTTCCGATGAGCAGTTCTTC
CDR3 protein: CASSRDRGSDEQFF

CDR3 length: 15
V gene: TRBV28
J gene: TRBJ1-2
D gene: TRBD1
clone size: -
CDR3 DNA: TGTGCCAGCAGTTTAACGGACAGGGGGAACTATGGCTACACCTTC
CDR3 protein: CASSLTDRGNYGYTF

CDR3 length: 14
V gene: TRBV6-5
J gene: TRBJ2-7
D gene: -
clone size: once
CDR3 DNA: TGTGCCAGCACAAGTGGGGGCGCTTCCTACGAGCAGTACTTC
CDR3 protein: CASTSGGASYEQYF